Listed here are 24 T cell receptor beta chains from one sample, sequenced in a study of T-cell reconstitution after alpha-beta-depleted transplantation in children. Unique molecular identifiers were used to barcode this TCRbeta library. TCRdb re-called the PCR reads with MiXCR, one entry per CDR3 protein. The sample comprises 500,000 or so distinct CDR3 sequences, roughly 33% of which are singletons, and more than 2% rests with the top ten. This material consisted of PBMCs from the stem cell graft donor, taken from the stem cell graft. Every receptor here comes from a human donor who donated a stem cell graft to a child with aplastic anemia.

This clonotype was observed a few times. The rearrangement uses TRBV18 and TRBJ2-7; TRBD1 matches 9 bases. The CDR3 runs to 14 residues. V shed 8 bases and J 2 bases; nucleotides not matched to a gene: 7. Germline CDR1 and CDR2: KGHSH and LQKENI. CDR3 nucleotides: TGTGCCAGCACCGAGGGACAGGGAGCCTACGAGCAGTACGTC. Its protein product is CASTEGQGAYEQYV.

This clonotype was counted only a few times. The V call is TRBV18, the J call TRBJ2-5, with 7 bases aligning to TRBD1. Germline V CDR1 and CDR2: KGHSH, LQKENI. V lost 2 bases and J lost 2; bases outside the gene matches: 2. This CDR3 region has 14 residues. The CDR3 DNA sequence: TGTGCCAGCTCACCAAAGGGACAGCAAGAGACCCAGTACTTC. Encoded protein: CASSPKGQQETQYF.

The sample holds a few counts of this clonotype. This sequence joins TRBV11-3 and TRBJ2-3; TRBD2 matches at 8 bases. CDR1 is SGHNT and CDR2 is YENEEA in the germline V gene. V lost 5 bases to trimming and J lost 5 bases; unmatched junction nucleotides: 12. The CDR3 is 16 amino acids. CDR3 amino acids: CASSRGSAGGEDTQYF. CDR3 bases: TGTGCCAGCAGCCGCGGGTCGGCGGGAGGTGAAGATACGCAGTATTTT.

The chain joins TRBV18 to TRBJ2-1; unclear D gene. Per the germline V gene, CDR1 is KGHSH and CDR2 is LQKENI. The CDR3 has 14 residues. V shed 0 bases and J shed 5 bases, with 8 bases lying between them. CDR3 sequence (DNA): TGTGCCAGCTCACCACCGTTGGGTGACAATGAGCAGTTCTTC. Its protein product is CASSPPLGDNEQFF.

This clonotype was seen more than once but under ten times. In DNA, the CDR3 is TGTGCCAGTAGTATCAGCGGGACAGGGTTCATTGAGCAGTTCTTC. It codes for CASSISGTGFIEQFF. This chain links TRBV19 with TRBJ2-1; TRBD1 matches at 9 bases. The CDR3 length is 15 residues. CDR1 and CDR2 from the germline V gene are LNHDA and SQIVND (reference sequence). Trimming at V came to 3 bases and at J to 9 bases, leaving 9 bases not matched to a gene.

The chain couples TRBV6-5 to TRBJ1-3, with D possibly being TRBD1 (5 bases). CDR3 length: 15 amino acids. Trimming took 0 bases from V and 5 from J, leaving 11 bases between them. CDR1 is MNHEY, CDR2 SVGAGI, per germline. CDR3 sequence: CASSYSNRNRNTIYF. CDR3 nucleotide sequence: TGTGCCAGCAGTTACTCGAACAGGAACAGAAACACCATATATTTT.

This chain links TRBV6-1 with TRBJ1-2, with D tentatively TRBD1 (5 bases). This CDR3 spans 13 amino acids. The germline V gene encodes CDR1 MNHNS and CDR2 SASEGT. V lost 2 bases, J lost 2 bases, and 6 bases lay in between. This CDR3 reads CASSERDNYGYTF. The CDR3 DNA follows: TGTGCCAGCAGTGAACGGGACAACTATGGCTACACCTTC.

The V and J genes are TRBV7-6 and TRBJ2-3, with 8 bases matching TRBD2. This CDR3 comprises 16 residues. The germline V gene has CDR1 SGHVS and CDR2 FNYEAQ. The junction had 9 bases not matched to a gene; V was cut back by 5 bases and J by 2 bases. This chain's CDR3 is CASSRERERATDTQYF. In DNA form, the CDR3 reads TGTGCCAGCAGCCGCGAGCGGGAGCGGGCCACAGATACGCAGTATTTT.

This clonotype showed up many times. This chain connects TRBV5-1 to TRBJ1-4, with TRBD1 matching 7 bases. CDR3 size: 15 residues. V trimming: 1 base; J trimming: 5 bases; junction bases outside the gene matches: 5. CDR1 and CDR2 from the germline V gene are SGHRS and YFSETQ. The CDR3 DNA follows: TGCGCCAGCAGCTTGTGGACAGGCGAAAATGAAAAACTGTTTTTT. It specifies CASSLWTGENEKLFF.

The V and J genes are TRBV24-1 and TRBJ2-3; 8 positions agree with TRBD2. The trim removed 3 bases at V and 4 bases at J, leaving 8 bases unmatched. Germline CDR1 and CDR2: KGHDR and SFDVKD. This CDR3 region has 16 residues. The CDR3 here is CATSDRSGSAPDTQYF. The CDR3 DNA is TGTGCCACCAGTGATCGGAGCGGGAGTGCCCCAGATACGCAGTATTTT.

The chain carries TRBV13 and TRBJ2-2; maybe TRBD2 (7 bases). Germline assignment: CDR1 PRHDT and CDR2 FYEKMQ (reference sequence). V was cut by 8 bases and J by 4 bases, with 17 bases left in between. The CDR3 totals 15 residues. CDR3 DNA sequence: TGTGCCAGCTCTAAAGACGGGGGGCCCACCGGGGAGCTGTTTTTT. Translated, it gives CASSKDGGPTGELFF.

The chain employs TRBV18 and TRBJ1-5; D possibly corresponds to TRBD1 (5 bases). V lost 0 bases, J lost 7 bases, and 13 bases lay in between. The germline V gene encodes CDR1 KGHSH and CDR2 LQKENI. The CDR3 has 15 residues. For the CDR3, the DNA is TGTGCCAGCTCACCACCACAGGACGGGGGGCAGCCCCAGCATTTT. It yields the protein CASSPPQDGGQPQHF.

V is TRBV28 and J is TRBJ1-2; a weak D match, TRBD1 (5 bases). Per germline, CDR1 MDHEN and CDR2 SYDVKM. V lost 6 bases and J 13 bases, leaving 18 bases between the germline ends. The CDR3 loop spans 12 amino acids. The CDR3 loop is CASRTGTQVLTF. Written as DNA, the CDR3 is TGTGCCAGCAGGACCGGGACTCAGGTTCTCACCTTC.

The sample holds a few counts of this clonotype. V and J are TRBV3-1 and TRBJ2-1; the D is unclear. CDR1 and CDR2 (germline): LGHDT, YNNKEL (reference sequence). V was cut by 0 bases and J by 8 bases, with 5 bases left in between. CDR3 length equals 12 residues. The CDR3 protein is CASSQDSDEQFF. The DNA of the CDR3 is TGTGCCAGCAGCCAAGACTCCGATGAGCAGTTCTTC.

This clonotype was counted only a few times. The CDR3 loop reads CSARDGSRNRGYTF. In DNA form, the CDR3 reads TGCAGTGCTAGAGATGGGTCTAGAAATCGGGGCTACACCTTC. The J gene is TRBJ1-2, the V gene TRBV20-1; D uncertain. The germline CDR1 and CDR2 sequences are DFQATT and SNEGSKA (reference sequence). This CDR3 has 14 residues. V lost 0 bases, J lost 8 bases, and 16 bases lay in between.

V is TRBV28 and J is TRBJ1-1; weak D call: TRBD1 (6 bases). With 3 bases removed from V and 5 bases from J, the gap between germline ends came to 10 bases. Germline CDR1 and CDR2: MDHEN and SYDVKM. This CDR3 contains 13 residues. The chain's CDR3 is CASSLLTGTEAFF. The CDR3 nucleotides read TGTGCCAGCAGTTTGCTAACAGGGACTGAAGCTTTCTTT.

This clonotype showed up just a few times. The chain couples TRBV20-1 to TRBJ1-6; 8 nucleotides match TRBD1. The CDR3 totals 15 residues. The junction had 8 bases not matched to a gene; V was cut back by 5 bases and J by 5 bases. Germline lookup yields CDR1 DFQATT and CDR2 SNEGSKA (reference sequence). The CDR3 is CSARGGRGHNSPLHF. In nucleotides, the CDR3 is TGCAGTGCTCGTGGGGGCAGGGGGCATAATTCACCCCTCCACTTT.

This clonotype was seen a few times. The chain couples TRBV20-1 to TRBJ1-5; D possibly corresponds to TRBD1 (5 bases). Germline V gene sequence: CDR1 DFQATT, CDR2 SNEGSKA (reference sequence). The CDR3 loop spans 12 amino acids. V was trimmed by 5 bases and J by 7 bases, leaving 12 bases between them. CDR3 bases: TGCAGTGCTTACAGGCGGTGGCAGCCCCAGCATTTT. It encodes CSAYRRWQPQHF.

This clonotype has at least ten counts. The V call is TRBV7-9, the J call TRBJ2-7; 8 nucleotides agree with TRBD1. Germline trimming cut 6 bases from V and 5 bases from J; bases unmatched to any gene: 6. CDR3 length equals 13 residues. The V gene's germline CDR1 is SEHNR and CDR2 FQNEAQ (reference sequence). Written as DNA, the CDR3 is TGTGCCAGCAGAAGCGGACAGGGCCACGAGCAGTACTTC. Its translation is CASRSGQGHEQYF.

This clonotype occurred a few times. The chain carries TRBV30 and TRBJ1-2; no firm D call. V was cut by 1 base and J by 3 bases, with 12 bases left in between. CDR1 is GTSNPN and CDR2 is SVGIG in the germline V gene (reference sequence). The CDR3 consists of 14 residues. The CDR3 bases are TGTGCCTGGAGTGGGGGATCTGGAGACTATGGCTACACCTTC. Protein product: CAWSGGSGDYGYTF.

The J gene is TRBJ2-1, the V gene TRBV29-1; no clear D. The CDR3 length is 11 residues. The germline V and J ends were trimmed by 6 bases and 8 bases, with 11 bases remaining between them. The germline V gene encodes CDR1 SQVTM and CDR2 ANQGSEA. CDR3 sequence: CSVRDYDEQFF. The CDR3 DNA sequence: TGCAGCGTCCGAGATTATGATGAGCAGTTCTTC.

The table lists this clonotype with a few counts. The chain couples TRBV7-8 to TRBJ2-3, with TRBD2 identical over 9 bases. V gave up 5 bases and J gave up 4 bases; unmatched junction bases: 7. Germline V lookup: CDR1 SGHVS, CDR2 FQNEAQ. This CDR3 contains 15 residues. This CDR3 is CASSPVAGAPDTQYF. CDR3 nucleotides: TGTGCCAGCAGCCCCGTAGCGGGAGCCCCAGATACGCAGTATTTT.

This clonotype was counted between two and nine times. The chain employs TRBV7-7 and TRBJ1-1; D remains unclear. The germline V and J ends were trimmed by 5 bases and 4 bases, with 14 bases remaining between them. CDR1 and CDR2 from the germline V gene are SSHAT and FNYEAQ (reference sequence). The CDR3 covers 14 residues. Here the CDR3 reads CASSPGPWGTEAFF. The DNA for the CDR3 is TGTGCCAGCAGCCCCGGGCCCTGGGGCACTGAAGCTTTCTTT.

The chain employs TRBV18 and TRBJ2-1; D possibly corresponds to TRBD2 (7 bases). Germline assignment: CDR1 KGHSH and CDR2 LQKENI. The CDR3 contains 16 residues. Trimming removed 5 bases at V and 8 bases at J, with 22 bases between. Here the CDR3 reads CASSVPSGGIVDEQFF. For the CDR3, the DNA is TGTGCCAGCTCAGTGCCCTCGGGGGGCATTGTCGATGAGCAGTTCTTC.